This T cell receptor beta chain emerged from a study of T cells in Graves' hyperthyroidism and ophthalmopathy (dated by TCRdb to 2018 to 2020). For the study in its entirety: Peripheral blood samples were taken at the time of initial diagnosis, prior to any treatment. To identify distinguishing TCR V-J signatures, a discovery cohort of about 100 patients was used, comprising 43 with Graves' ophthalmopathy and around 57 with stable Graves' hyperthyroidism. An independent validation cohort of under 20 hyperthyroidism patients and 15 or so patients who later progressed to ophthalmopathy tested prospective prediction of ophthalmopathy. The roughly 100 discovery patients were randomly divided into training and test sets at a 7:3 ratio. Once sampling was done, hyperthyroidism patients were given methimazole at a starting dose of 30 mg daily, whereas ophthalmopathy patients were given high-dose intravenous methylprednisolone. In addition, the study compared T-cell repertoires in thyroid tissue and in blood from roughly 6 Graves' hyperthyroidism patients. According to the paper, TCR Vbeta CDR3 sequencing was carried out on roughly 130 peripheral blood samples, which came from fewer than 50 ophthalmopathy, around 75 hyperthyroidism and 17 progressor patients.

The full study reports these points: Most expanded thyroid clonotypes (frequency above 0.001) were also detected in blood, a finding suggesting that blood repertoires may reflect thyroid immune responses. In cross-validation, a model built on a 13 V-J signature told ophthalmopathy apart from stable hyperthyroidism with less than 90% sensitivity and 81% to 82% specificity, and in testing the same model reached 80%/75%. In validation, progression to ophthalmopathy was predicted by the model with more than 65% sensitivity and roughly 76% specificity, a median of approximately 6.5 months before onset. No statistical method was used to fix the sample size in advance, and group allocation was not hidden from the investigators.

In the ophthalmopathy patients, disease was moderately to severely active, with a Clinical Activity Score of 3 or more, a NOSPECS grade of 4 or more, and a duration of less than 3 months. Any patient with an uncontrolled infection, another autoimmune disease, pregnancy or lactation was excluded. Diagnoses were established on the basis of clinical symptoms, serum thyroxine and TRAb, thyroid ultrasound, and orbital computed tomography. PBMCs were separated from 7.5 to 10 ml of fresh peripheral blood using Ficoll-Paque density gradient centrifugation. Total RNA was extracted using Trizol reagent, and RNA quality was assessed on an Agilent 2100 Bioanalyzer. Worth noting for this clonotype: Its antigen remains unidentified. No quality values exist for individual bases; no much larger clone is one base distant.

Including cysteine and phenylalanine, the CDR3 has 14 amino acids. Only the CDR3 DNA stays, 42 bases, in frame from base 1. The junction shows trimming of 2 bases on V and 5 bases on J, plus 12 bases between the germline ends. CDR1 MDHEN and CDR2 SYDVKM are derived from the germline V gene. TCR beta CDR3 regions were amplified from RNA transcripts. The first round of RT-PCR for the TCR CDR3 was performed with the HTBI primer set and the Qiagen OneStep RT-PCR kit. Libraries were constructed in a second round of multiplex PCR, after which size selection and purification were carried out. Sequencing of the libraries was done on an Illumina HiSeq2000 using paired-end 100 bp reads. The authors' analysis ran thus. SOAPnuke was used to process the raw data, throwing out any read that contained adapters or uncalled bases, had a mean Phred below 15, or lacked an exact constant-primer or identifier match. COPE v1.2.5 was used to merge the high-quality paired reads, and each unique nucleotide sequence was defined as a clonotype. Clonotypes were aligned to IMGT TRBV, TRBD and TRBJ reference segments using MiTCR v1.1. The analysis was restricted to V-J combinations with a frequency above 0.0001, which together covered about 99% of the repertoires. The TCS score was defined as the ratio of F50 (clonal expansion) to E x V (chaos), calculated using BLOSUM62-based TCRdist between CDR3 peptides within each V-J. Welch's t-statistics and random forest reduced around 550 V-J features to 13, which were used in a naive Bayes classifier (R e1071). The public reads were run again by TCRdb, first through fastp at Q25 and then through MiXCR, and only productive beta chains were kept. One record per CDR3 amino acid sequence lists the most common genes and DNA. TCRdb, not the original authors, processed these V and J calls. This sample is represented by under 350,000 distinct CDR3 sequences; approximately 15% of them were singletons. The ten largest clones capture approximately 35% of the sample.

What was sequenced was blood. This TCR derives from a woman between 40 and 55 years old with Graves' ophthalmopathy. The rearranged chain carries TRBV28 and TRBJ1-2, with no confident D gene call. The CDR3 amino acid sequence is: CASSLDRLRYGYTF. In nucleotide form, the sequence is TGTGCCAGCAGTTTAGACCGGCTTCGGTATGGCTACACCTTC.